The 29 T cell receptor beta chains below were found in one sample sequenced in a study of naive and memory T cell subsets. The beta constant-region primer was an equimolar mix of two oligonucleotides covering TRBC1 and TRBC2. TCRdb ran MiXCR on the UMI-ligation and nested PCR reads and lists one entry per CDR3 protein. The sample consists of 150,000 or so distinct CDR3 sequences, over 15% of them appearing once. Sequences were obtained from naive CD4+ T cells from blood. These receptors all come from a human donor in good health.

This clonotype was seen a few times. The rearrangement uses TRBV3-1 and TRBJ2-4; D remains ambiguous. Germline V gene sequence: CDR1 LGHDT, CDR2 YNNKEL (reference sequence). This CDR3 spans 13 amino acids. V lost 3 bases and J 9 bases, leaving 12 bases between the germline ends. The CDR3 here is CASSQGGRSIQYF. DNA for the CDR3: TGTGCCAGCAGCCAGGGTGGGCGCTCCATTCAGTACTTC. The whole variable domain, filled in from reference TRBV3-1 and TRBJ2-4, reads DTAVSQTPKYLVTQMGNDKSIKCEQNLGHDTMYWYKQDSKKFLKIMFSYNNKELIINETVPNRFSPKSPDKAHLNLHINSLELGDSAVYFCASSQGGRSIQYFGAGTRLSVL.

There are a few counts of this clonotype. The rearrangement uses TRBV28 and TRBJ1-5; 7 bases align to TRBD1. Germline V CDR1 and CDR2: MDHEN, SYDVKM. This CDR3 comprises 16 residues. Trimming took 3 bases from V and 1 from J; bases not matched to a gene: 6. The CDR3: CASSLDRPSSNQPQHF. The CDR3 nucleotides read TGTGCCAGCAGTTTGGACAGGCCATCAAGCAATCAGCCCCAGCATTTT.

There are a few counts of this clonotype. This rearrangement joins TRBV10-3 to TRBJ1-2; D gene ambiguous. V was shortened by 7 bases and J by 0 bases, with 12 bases between the two germline ends. This CDR3 has 14 residues. Looked up from germline, CDR1 is ENHRY and CDR2 is SYGVKD. The CDR3 here is CAIKGGTANYGYTF. The CDR3 bases are TGTGCCATCAAGGGCGGAACCGCTAACTATGGCTACACCTTC.

The rearrangement uses TRBV29-1 and TRBJ2-1; D ambiguous. This CDR3 comprises 14 residues. Trimming took 4 bases from V and 4 from J, leaving 14 bases between them. CDR1 SQVTM and CDR2 ANQGSEA come from the germline V gene. DNA for the CDR3: TGCAGCGTTGCCCAGGCGGCGCTGTACAATGAGCAGTTCTTC. Residues: CSVAQAALYNEQFF.

The chain uses TRBV20-1 and TRBJ1-6; D possibly corresponds to TRBD1 (5 bases). The V end was cut by 5 bases, the J end by 7 bases, with 15 bases between. Per germline, CDR1 DFQATT and CDR2 SNEGSKA (reference sequence). The CDR3 has 14 residues. The CDR3 is CSASNRRGNSPLHF. The CDR3 nucleotides are TGCAGTGCTTCTAACAGGAGAGGGAATTCACCCCTCCACTTT.

There are a few counts of this clonotype. The V call is TRBV5-1, the J call TRBJ2-1, with TRBD2 matching over 8 bases. Germline V lookup: CDR1 SGHRS, CDR2 YFSETQ. The trim removed 4 bases at V and 3 bases at J, leaving 3 bases unmatched. The CDR3 totals 14 residues. The CDR3 nucleotides read TGCGCCAGCAGCCCGAGCGGGGGCTACAATGAGCAGTTCTTC. Amino acid sequence: CASSPSGGYNEQFF.

This chain links TRBV10-3 with TRBJ2-7; TRBD1 or TRBD2 may be the D gene (5 bases each). The germline V gene has CDR1 ENHRY and CDR2 SYGVKD. CDR3 length equals 14 residues. V was pared by 0 bases and J by 2 bases, with 8 bases between. The CDR3 bases are TGTGCCATCAGTGAGTCCGAGGGACCCTACGAGCAGTACTTC. It yields the protein CAISESEGPYEQYF.

The J gene is TRBJ2-3, the V gene TRBV6-5; the D is unclear. This CDR3 spans 18 amino acids. CDR1 MNHEY and CDR2 SVGAGI come from the germline V gene. Trimming removed 5 bases at V and 0 bases at J, with 21 bases between. The DNA of the CDR3 is TGTGCCAGCAGTCCCCAATCCCTACTAACCCTTAGCACAGATACGCAGTATTTT. Protein: CASSPQSLLTLSTDTQYF.

V usage is TRBV13 and J usage is TRBJ2-7; 10 nucleotides align to TRBD2. V lost 4 bases to trimming and J lost 2 bases; unmatched junction nucleotides: 14. From germline, CDR1 is PRHDT and CDR2 FYEKMQ (reference sequence). The CDR3 extends over 18 amino acids. CDR3 amino acids: CASSWGQEGSGRAYEQYF. DNA of the CDR3: TGTGCCAGCAGCTGGGGACAGGAAGGAAGCGGGAGGGCCTACGAGCAGTACTTC.

This clonotype was detected only a few times. The rearrangement links TRBV18 to TRBJ2-1; D remains unclear. Germline-derived CDR1 and CDR2 are KGHSH and LQKENI. This CDR3 contains 12 residues. Trimming cost V 5 bases and J 0 bases, with 2 bases left between them. CDR3 sequence: CASSASYNEQFF. Written as DNA, the CDR3 is TGTGCCAGCTCAGCCTCCTACAATGAGCAGTTCTTC. Looking up the rest from reference TRBV18 and TRBJ2-1 gives the full variable domain: NAGVMQNPRHLVRRRGQEARLRCSPMKGHSHVYWYRQLPEEGLKFMVYLQKENIIDESGMPKERFSAEFPKEGPSILRIQQVVRGDSAAYFCASSASYNEQFFGPGTRLTVL.

This clonotype was picked up a small number of times. The chain joins TRBV6-5 to TRBJ2-7; 9 bases agree with TRBD2. The CDR3 is 16 amino acids. Looked up from germline, CDR1 is MNHEY and CDR2 is SVGAGI. V was pared by 0 bases and J by 0 bases, with 3 bases of the junction left unmatched. In nucleotides, the CDR3 is TGTGCCAGCAGTTACTCGAGTAGCGGGAGCTCCTACGAGCAGTACTTC. Translating it yields CASSYSSSGSSYEQYF.

The rearrangement uses TRBV11-3 and TRBJ2-1; weak D call: TRBD2 (5 bases). Trimming shortened V by 8 bases and J by 2 bases, and 10 bases separated the two germline ends. CDR1 SGHNT and CDR2 YENEEA come from the germline V gene. The CDR3 contains 13 residues. Written as DNA, the CDR3 is TGTGCCAGCGGATACGGGGCCTACAATGAGCAGTTCTTC. Amino acids: CASGYGAYNEQFF.

This clonotype was observed a few times. The rearrangement joins TRBV6-6 to TRBJ2-5, with 9 bases identical to TRBD2. CDR3 length equals 13 residues. The germline V gene has CDR1 MNHNY and CDR2 SVGAGI (reference sequence). V lost 4 bases and J lost 4; bases outside the gene matches: 1. The DNA of the CDR3 is TGTGCCAGCAGTTTACTAGCGGGAGAGACCCAGTACTTC. Amino acids: CASSLLAGETQYF.

This clonotype occurred a few times. The chain links TRBV10-1 to TRBJ1-2; D uncertain. CDR3 length equals 15 residues. Germline V gives CDR1 WNHNN, CDR2 SYGVQD (reference sequence). Trimming took off 1 base at V and 4 bases at J, with 13 bases between the two ends. The CDR3 here is CASSEYPEETYGYTF. The CDR3 bases are TGCGCCAGCAGTGAGTATCCGGAAGAGACCTATGGCTACACCTTC.

This clonotype came up many times. The J gene is TRBJ2-5, the V gene TRBV29-1; D may be TRBD1 or TRBD2 (5 bases each). From germline, CDR1 is SQVTM and CDR2 ANQGSEA. The length of the CDR3 is 13 residues. Trimming took off 3 bases at V and 0 bases at J, with 8 bases between the two ends. The DNA for the CDR3 is TGCAGCGTTGATGGGACGTACCAAGAGACCCAGTACTTC. This translates into CSVDGTYQETQYF.

There are a few counts of this clonotype. The chain links TRBV18 to TRBJ2-3, with TRBD2 matching 8 bases. V shed 3 bases, J shed 3 bases, and the junction held 11 bases outside the gene matches. Germline loops: CDR1 KGHSH, CDR2 LQKENI. The CDR3 contains 17 residues. DNA of the CDR3: TGTGCCAGCTCACCGCGACGGACTAGCAGAGGGACAGATACGCAGTATTTT. It translates to CASSPRRTSRGTDTQYF.

This clonotype was recorded a few times. The chain combines TRBV13 with TRBJ2-5; 14 bases are shared with TRBD2. In germline, CDR1 is PRHDT, CDR2 FYEKMQ (reference sequence). CDR3 length equals 15 residues. V trimming: 5 bases; J trimming: 3 bases; junction bases outside the gene matches: 2. The CDR3 loop reads CASSKGLAGEETQYF. For the CDR3, the DNA is TGTGCCAGCAGCAAGGGACTAGCGGGAGAAGAGACCCAGTACTTC. The variable domain in full, with the rest retrieved from reference TRBV13 and TRBJ2-5, is AAGVIQSPRHLIKEKRETATLKCYPIPRHDTVYWYQQGPGQDPQFLISFYEKMQSDKGSIPDRFSAQQFSDYHSELNMSSLELGDSALYFCASSKGLAGEETQYFGPGTRLLVL.

The chain recombines TRBV6-6 with TRBJ1-6; D ambiguous. CDR3 length: 15 amino acids. Germline CDR1 and CDR2: MNHNY and SVGAGI (reference sequence). V was clipped by 6 bases and J by 7 bases, with 16 bases between them. In nucleotides, the CDR3 is TGTGCCAGCAGGACGGCTCAAGGCGCCAATTCACCCCTCCACTTT. Translation: CASRTAQGANSPLHF.

This clonotype was detected many times. This chain links TRBV20-1 with TRBJ2-7; tentative D call: TRBD2 (6 bases). V was trimmed by 3 bases and J by 2 bases, leaving 14 bases between them. This CDR3 contains 14 residues. Germline V lookup: CDR1 DFQATT, CDR2 SNEGSKA (reference sequence). The CDR3 protein is CSASGPQRAYEQYF. CDR3 bases: TGCAGTGCTAGTGGTCCCCAGCGGGCCTACGAGCAGTACTTC.

The CDR3 region has the DNA TGTGCCAGCAAAAGTACGGAGAAGACGGGAAGGCACCCACGGGTGGATACGCAGTATTTT. This codes for CASKSTEKTGRHPRVDTQYF. V is TRBV6-2 or TRBV6-3 and J is TRBJ2-3; D might be TRBD2 (5 bases). V gave up 7 bases and J gave up 6 bases, with 35 bases separating them. Germline loops: CDR1 MNHEY, CDR2 SVGEGT. This CDR3 is built from 20 residues.

This clonotype appeared a few times. CDR3: CASNPQGIVRSDGYTF. The CDR3 nucleotides read TGTGCCAGCAATCCACAGGGGATCGTGAGGTCGGATGGCTACACCTTC. This chain uses TRBV2 with TRBJ1-2, with 7 bases that match TRBD1. CDR1 is SNHLY, CDR2 FYNNEI, per germline. Germline trimming cut 7 bases from V and 6 bases from J; bases unmatched to any gene: 17. The CDR3 has 16 residues.

The chain carries TRBV28 and TRBJ2-4; 7 bases align to TRBD1. The CDR3 is 14 residues long. V lost 5 bases and J lost 5; bases outside the gene matches: 6. Germline V gene lookup returns CDR1 MDHEN and CDR2 SYDVKM. The CDR3 reads CASSAPGQQNIQYF. The CDR3 bases are TGTGCCAGCAGTGCCCCGGGACAGCAAAACATTCAGTACTTC.

This clonotype has more than one count but fewer than ten. The rearrangement links TRBV5-1 to TRBJ1-4; D unresolved. Looked up from germline, CDR1 is SGHRS and CDR2 is YFSETQ. Trimming stripped 2 bases from V and 0 bases from J, with 5 bases between. The CDR3 has 14 amino acids. The CDR3 spells CASSFRATNEKLFF. The DNA of the CDR3 is TGCGCCAGCAGCTTTCGGGCAACTAATGAAAAACTGTTTTTT.

The chain combines TRBV5-1 with TRBJ2-7; perhaps TRBD1 as D (6 bases). The CDR3 runs 14 residues. Germline V gene sequence: CDR1 SGHRS, CDR2 YFSETQ. V was trimmed by 0 bases and J by 7 bases, leaving 14 bases between them. DNA for the CDR3: TGCGCCAGCAGCTTGGTTCCAGGGGTACAAGAGCAGTACTTC. It encodes CASSLVPGVQEQYF.

The rearrangement joins TRBV29-1 to TRBJ1-1, with 7 bases fitting TRBD1. Germline-derived CDR1 and CDR2 are SQVTM and ANQGSEA. Trimming removed 7 bases from V and 4 bases from J; junction bases left unmatched: 9. The CDR3 is made up of 13 amino acids. CDR3 nucleotide sequence: TGCAGCGGTCAGACAGGGTCGGGCACTGAAGCTTTCTTT. It yields the protein CSGQTGSGTEAFF.

This sequence joins TRBV24-1 and TRBJ2-7; 8 positions match TRBD2. Germline assignment: CDR1 KGHDR and CDR2 SFDVKD. J lost 1 base, V lost 7 bases, and 11 bases had no gene match. This CDR3 comprises 16 residues. The CDR3 DNA sequence: TGTGCCACCAGCCCCTCAAGCGGGAGTGGTTCCTACGAGCAGTACTTC. It encodes CATSPSSGSGSYEQYF.

The genes are TRBV27 and TRBJ2-5, with D unresolved. Germline CDR1 MNHEY, CDR2 SMNVEV (reference sequence). This CDR3 spans 13 amino acids. Trimming took 8 bases from V and 2 from J, leaving 12 bases between them. The CDR3 nucleotides read TGTGCCAGCGCTGGCAGGTGGCAAGAGACCCAGTACTTC. Translated, it gives CASAGRWQETQYF.

The chain links TRBV19 to TRBJ2-3; no firm D call. Between the trimmed V and J ends, which lost 4 bases and 0 bases, there was a span of 11 bases. From germline, CDR1 is LNHDA and CDR2 SQIVND (reference sequence). CDR3 length: 15 residues. CDR3: CASSTRQESTDTQYF. The CDR3 DNA reads as TGTGCCAGTAGTACGCGACAAGAAAGCACAGATACGCAGTATTTT. The whole variable domain, remainder taken from reference TRBV19 and TRBJ2-3, is DGGITQSPKYLFRKEGQNVTLSCEQNLNHDAMYWYRQDPGQGLRLIYYSQIVNDFQKGDIAEGYSVSREKKESFPLTVTSAQKNPTAFYLCASSTRQESTDTQYFGPGTRLTVL.

V usage is TRBV27 and J usage is TRBJ1-1, with D possibly matching TRBD1 (5 bases). The CDR3 runs 16 residues. The germline V gene has CDR1 MNHEY and CDR2 SMNVEV (reference sequence). The germline V and J ends were trimmed by 7 bases and 1 base, with 19 bases remaining between them. The CDR3 bases are TGTGCCAGCACTCCTAAGGGGTATAGGGAGAACACTGAAGCTTTCTTT. This gives the protein CASTPKGYRENTEAFF.